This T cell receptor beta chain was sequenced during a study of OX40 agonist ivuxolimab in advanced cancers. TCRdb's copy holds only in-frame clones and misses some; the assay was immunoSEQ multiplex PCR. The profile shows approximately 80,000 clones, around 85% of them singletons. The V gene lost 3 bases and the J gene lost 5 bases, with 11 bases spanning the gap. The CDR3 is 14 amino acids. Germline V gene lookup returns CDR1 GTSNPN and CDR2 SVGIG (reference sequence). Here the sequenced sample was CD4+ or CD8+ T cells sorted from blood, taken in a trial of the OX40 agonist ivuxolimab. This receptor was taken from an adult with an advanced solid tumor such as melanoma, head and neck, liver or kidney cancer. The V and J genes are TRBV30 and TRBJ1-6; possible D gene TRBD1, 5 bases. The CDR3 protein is CAWRRDGNNSPLHF. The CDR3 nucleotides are TGTGCCTGGAGACGGGACGGTAATAATTCACCCCTCCACTTT.